Described below is a single T cell receptor (beta chain) sequence and its context. What antigen it recognizes has not been identified. Libraries were made using the immunoSEQ multiplex PCR assay. For the multiplex PCR, a mixture combining 60 forward primers for TCR Vbeta segments and 13 reverse primers for TCR Jbeta segments was used. The CDR3 region of rearranged TCR beta genes was amplified from genomic DNA by a multiplex PCR assay. The Illumina HiSeq System was used to sequence the amplified TCR beta libraries as 87-base-pair reads. The original pipeline was this. A later analysis tallied 70 million to 100 million unique TCR beta chains across the 700 or so repertoires, and some 10 million of those chains were shared by two or more donors. Raw reads were error-corrected and collapsed into unique sequences with a nearest-neighbor algorithm that merged closely related sequences to remove PCR and sequencing errors. V, D and J gene segments were assigned by aligning CDR3 sequences to IMGT reference sequences. For a sequence to be retained, a match of at least six nucleotides was required to both a V gene segment and a J gene segment. A rearrangement counted as productive if the CDR3 had no stop codons and remained in frame with V and J, and every other rearrangement counted as non-productive. Following IMGT convention, CDR3 was defined as the stretch from the second conserved V-encoded cysteine up to the conserved J-encoded phenylalanine. The earlier analysis of 587 of the donors excluded sequences that lacked an unambiguous match to a single V gene segment. In an earlier analysis of 587 of the donors, V segments were called functional above 56.7% productive rearrangements and were called segregating when the between-donor standard deviation exceeded 5%. A statistical classification framework was built for diagnosing cytomegalovirus status from the catalog of TCR beta chain sequences. In a later analysis, TCR nucleotide sequences were compared against IMGT/GENE-DB human TR gene sequences so that V and J genes could be assigned. The TCRdist pipeline was used in a later analysis to assign CDR3 sequences and most-parsimonious VDJ recombination scenarios. In a later analysis, each TCR beta chain was defined by its CDR3 amino acid sequence together with its V-gene family, and reads lacking a unique V-gene family were excluded. In a later analysis, a few hundred highly shared, low-generation-probability nucleotide sequences were removed to address suspected cross-contamination and a sequencing artifact. For each public chain, a later analysis derived a clonal expansion index from normalized ranks of inferred template counts within each repertoire. Generation probabilities in a later analysis came from a VDJ recombination model fitted to out-of-frame rearrangements, and those results were checked against IGoR. Hypergeometric tests were used in a later analysis to score TCR-TCR, TCR-HLA and TCR-CMV co-occurrence, with a repertoire-size bias correction applied to the TCR pairs. To estimate false discovery rates, a later analysis permuted the HLA or CMV assignments 20 times. In a later analysis, co-occurring TCRs were grouped with DBSCAN, and TCRdist sequence similarity was added when clustering was performed within HLA-allele-positive subsets. For co-occurrence clustering, repertoires with fewer than 30,000 or more than 120,000 public chains were excluded, along with five or six repertoires with anomalous nucleotide sharing. TCRdb mirrors the immuneACCESS table, restricted to in-frame sequences. Some clones are absent from its copies; in checked studies, under half trace to an unresolved V gene, and the reason for the others is unknown. The V and J calls and clone size come from that table; D and trimming were worked out from the DNA. The table for this sample records around 74,000 clones. The ten most abundant clones make up roughly 5% of the sample.

These data come from a study of cytomegalovirus exposure and HLA in healthy donors (dated by TCRdb to about 2017). Regarding the research as a whole: An earlier analysis of approximately 550 of the donors reported more than 250 Gb of sequence data and approximately 110 million unique TCR beta sequences from roughly 200 million T cells. Because of strong linkage in the cohort, five DR-DQ haplotypes were treated as single units for association and clustering. The aim of the study was to test whether cataloging public T cell receptors could identify signatures of past pathogen exposure. The study profiled the T cell repertoires of under 850 subjects by immunosequencing and related them to cytomegalovirus serostatus. Rather than drawing on any new phenotypic data, the later analysis identified candidate immune exposures from TCR beta sequences and the way those sequences occurred across donors. To predict cytomegalovirus infection status, the study combined high-throughput TCR immunosequencing, statistical association of individual TCRs with disease status, and machine learning. On average, roughly 200,000 unique TCR beta nucleotide sequences were sequenced per donor among some 430 genotyped donors of the cohort, with 15% to 20% of those sequences being non-productive. Every discovery cohort repertoire had been produced on one sequencing platform. In a later analysis, previously published TCR beta repertoires from 666 donors were re-analyzed and high-resolution HLA genotyping was added so that TCR occurrence patterns could be studied. Of the roughly 400 genotyped donors, 80% to 90% were placed in the genetic ancestry cluster associated with self-reported Caucasian donors. In addition to the first cohort of around 670 subjects, a separate validation cohort of 120 different subjects was used. The number of donors typed differed by locus, with roughly 629-640 for A, B, C, DRB1 and DQB1, roughly 550 for DQA1, 606 for DPA1, and under 490 for DPB1. Roughly 300 gigabases of sequencing data and approximately 85 million unique TCR sequences were included in an early release covering 500 to 750 HLA-typed donors. To decide whether each TCR beta V gene segment behaved as functional or pseudogenic, an earlier analysis of 587 of the donors relied on high-throughput TCR beta sequencing. HLA typing included class I and class II loci at four-digit resolution. Donor age, sex, ethnicity and CMV serostatus were compiled together with the repertoire data. Genome-wide SNP genotypes for about three fifths of the roughly 700 donors were used in a later genetic analysis, which treated that subset as a discovery cohort. Overall study outcomes, separate from this receptor: In the study, roughly 160 TCR beta chains were listed as associated with cytomegalovirus. A few of the identified cytomegalovirus-associated TCR beta chains were confirmed in vitro to be specific for cytomegalovirus antigens. When HLA alleles, especially DR and DQ, strongly co-occurred, attributing TCR associations to individual alleles was difficult. A later genetic analysis associated a missense DCLRE1C variant with V-gene and J-gene trimming of TCR beta chains, and an independent cohort replicated the association. The earlier analysis of approximately 590 of the donors excluded roughly 17 rarely observed V segments, including chromosome 9 orphons, because counts were too low. HLA typing was unavailable for some donors at each locus, so association tests used only the typed subset. A later genetic analysis reported fewer N-insertions in productive TCRs among donors in an Asian-associated ancestry cluster than the approximately 670-donor mean. The sequencing pipeline was judged likely to have produced a cluster of highly shared sequence variants as a technical artifact. Correlated functional status among segregating V segments might reflect linkage disequilibrium, but an unknown experimental factor could not be ruled out. A later analysis reported that several top co-occurrence clusters appeared linked to parvovirus B19, influenza, CMV and Epstein-Barr virus. While some public TCRs were present in many individuals, most TCR sequences turned up only very rarely across donors. The classifier was reported to diagnose cytomegalovirus status with high specificity and sensitivity in both the original cohort and the validation cohort. The only immune exposure information available for the cohort was CMV serostatus. Sequencing depth was assumed to be roughly uniform across donors in the presence/absence analyses, though that assumption may not hold. Because the 87-base-pair reads could not distinguish some IMGT-functional V segments, including TRBV6-2 and TRBV6-3, those segments were excluded. According to a later analysis, most CMV-associated TCR beta chains appeared to be HLA-restricted, and the HLA associations seemed to be driven largely by CMV exposure. According to a later analysis, TCR association rates differed among HLA loci, with DRB1 alleles showing the most associated TCRs and HLA-C alleles showing the fewest. The authors suggested that the approach could potentially be generalized to other disease states and immunological phenotypes. In an earlier analysis of 450 to 750 of the donors, most TCR beta V segments appeared in productive rearrangements about 87% or about 30% of the time, broadly matching IMGT annotations. At a false discovery rate of 0.05, a later analysis linked roughly 17,000 TCR beta sequences to specific HLA alleles. This cohort had only TCR beta chains sequenced, and the lack of alpha or paired-chain data limited which features could be detected. Compared with equally common non-associated chains, HLA-associated TCR beta chains in a later analysis were more clonally expanded and had lower generation probabilities. A further reported finding was that TCR beta sequences accurately predicted the HLA-A and HLA-B alleles for most subjects in the first cohort.

From the germline V gene, CDR1 is ENHRY and CDR2 is SYGVKD. V has 4 bases trimmed and J has 4 bases trimmed; junction bases matching no gene number 7. The CDR3 starts with the cysteine, ends with the phenylalanine, and has 16 residues. The entry retains the CDR3 DNA only, 48 bases that are in frame from base 1. The cohort was made up of 666 healthy bone marrow donors. Cohort members were all nominally healthy when sampled, although unrecorded immune exposures were likely present. The donor was CMV seronegative and was included in the group of several hundred seronegative cohort members. Every donor gave a peripheral blood sample, and the peripheral blood mononuclear cells from that sample were used for TCR beta sequencing. The Qiagen DNeasy Blood Extraction Kit was used to extract genomic DNA from the blood cell samples.

Source material: PBMCs. Recombination connected TRBV10-3 to TRBJ2-5; 12 nucleotides in the junction match TRBD2. This TCR derives from a young man in good health and CMV-seronegative. The nucleotide sequence reads as follows: TGTGCCATCAGTGGGGTTTCGGGACTAGCGGGAGAGACCCAGTACTTC. The translation is CAISGVSGLAGETQYF.